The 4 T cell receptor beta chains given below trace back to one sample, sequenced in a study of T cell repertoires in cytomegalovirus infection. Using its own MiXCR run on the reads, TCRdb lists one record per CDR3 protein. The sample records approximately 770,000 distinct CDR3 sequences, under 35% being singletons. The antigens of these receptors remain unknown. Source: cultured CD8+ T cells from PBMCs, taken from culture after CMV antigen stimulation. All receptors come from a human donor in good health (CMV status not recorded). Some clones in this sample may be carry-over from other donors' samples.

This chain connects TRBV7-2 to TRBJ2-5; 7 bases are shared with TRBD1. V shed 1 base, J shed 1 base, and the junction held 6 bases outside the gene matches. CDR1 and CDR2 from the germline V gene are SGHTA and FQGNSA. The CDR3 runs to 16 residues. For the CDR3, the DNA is TGTGCCAGCAGCTTAGGCCGGGACAGACTCCAAGAGACCCAGTACTTC. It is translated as CASSLGRDRLQETQYF.

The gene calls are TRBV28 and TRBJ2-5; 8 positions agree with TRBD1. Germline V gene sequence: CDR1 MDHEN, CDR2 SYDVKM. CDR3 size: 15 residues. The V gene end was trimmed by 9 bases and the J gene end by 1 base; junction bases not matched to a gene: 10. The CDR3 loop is CASVTATGGQETQYF. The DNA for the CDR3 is TGTGCCAGTGTAACCGCCACAGGGGGCCAAGAGACCCAGTACTTC.

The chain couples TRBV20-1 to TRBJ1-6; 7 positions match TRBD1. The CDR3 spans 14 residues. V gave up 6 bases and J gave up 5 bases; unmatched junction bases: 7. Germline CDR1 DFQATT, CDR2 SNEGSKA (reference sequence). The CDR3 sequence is CSALIGGDNSPLHF. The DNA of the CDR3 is TGCAGTGCCCTGATAGGGGGCGATAATTCACCCCTCCACTTT.

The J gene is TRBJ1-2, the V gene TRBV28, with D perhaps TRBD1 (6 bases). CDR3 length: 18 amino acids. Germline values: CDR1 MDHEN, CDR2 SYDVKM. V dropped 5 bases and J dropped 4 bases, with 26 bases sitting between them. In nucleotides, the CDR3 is TGTGCCAGCAGTAGGGGGAAGCCGACCACCACCCCCTCCTATGGCTACACCTTC. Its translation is CASSRGKPTTTPSYGYTF.